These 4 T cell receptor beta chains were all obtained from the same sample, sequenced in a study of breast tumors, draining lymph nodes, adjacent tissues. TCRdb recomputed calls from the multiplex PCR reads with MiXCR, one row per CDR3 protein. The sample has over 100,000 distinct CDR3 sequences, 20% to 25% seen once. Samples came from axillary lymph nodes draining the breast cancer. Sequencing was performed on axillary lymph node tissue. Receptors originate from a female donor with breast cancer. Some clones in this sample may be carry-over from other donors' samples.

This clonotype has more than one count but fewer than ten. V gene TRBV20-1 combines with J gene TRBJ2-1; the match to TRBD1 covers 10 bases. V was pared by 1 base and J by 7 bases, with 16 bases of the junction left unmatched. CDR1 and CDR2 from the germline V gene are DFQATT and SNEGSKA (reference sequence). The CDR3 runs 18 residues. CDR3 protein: CSARANIPDRGLWNEQFF. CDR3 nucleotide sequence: TGCAGTGCTAGAGCCAACATCCCGGACAGGGGGTTATGGAATGAGCAGTTCTTC.

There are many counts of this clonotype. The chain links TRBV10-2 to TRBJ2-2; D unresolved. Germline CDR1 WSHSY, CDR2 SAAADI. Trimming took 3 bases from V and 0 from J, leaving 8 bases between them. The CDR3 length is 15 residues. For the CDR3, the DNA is TGCGCCAGCAGTGAAAACGGCCCGAACACCGGGGAGCTGTTTTTT. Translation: CASSENGPNTGELFF.

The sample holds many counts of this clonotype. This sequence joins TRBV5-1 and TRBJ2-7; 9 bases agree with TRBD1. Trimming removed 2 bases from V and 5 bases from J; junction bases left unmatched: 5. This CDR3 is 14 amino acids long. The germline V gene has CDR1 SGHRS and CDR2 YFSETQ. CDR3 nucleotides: TGCGCCAGCAGCTTCCGGGACAGGGCCAACGAGCAGTACTTC. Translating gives CASSFRDRANEQYF. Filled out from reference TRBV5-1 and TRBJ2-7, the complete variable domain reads KAGVTQTPRYLIKTRGQQVTLSCSPISGHRSVSWYQQTPGQGLQFLFEYFSETQRNKGNFPGRFSGRQFSNSRSEMNVSTLELGDSALYLCASSFRDRANEQYFGPGTRLTVT.

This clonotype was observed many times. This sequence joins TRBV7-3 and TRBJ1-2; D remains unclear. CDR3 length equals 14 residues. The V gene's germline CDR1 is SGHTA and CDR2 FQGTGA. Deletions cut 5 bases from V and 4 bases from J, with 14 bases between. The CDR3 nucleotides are TGTGCCAGCAGCCCTCGCAGGCTCCTCTATGGCTACACCTTC. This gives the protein CASSPRRLLYGYTF. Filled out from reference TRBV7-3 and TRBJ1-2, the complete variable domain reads GAGVSQTPSNKVTEKGKYVELRCDPISGHTALYWYRQSLGQGPEFLIYFQGTGAADDSGLPNDRFFAVRPEGSVSTLKIQRTERGDSAVYLCASSPRRLLYGYTFGSGTRLTVV.